Included here is one T cell receptor beta chain sequence, with context. The data stem from a study of T-cell memory formation after mild COVID-19. The germline gives CDR1 SGHTA, CDR2 FQGNSA. Losses at the gene ends were 4 bases for V and 6 bases for J; bases not matched to a gene: 19. CDR3 length: 18 residues. Via MiXCR, TCRdb re-called the 5' RACE reads, giving one row per CDR3 protein. The table has about 340,000 distinct CDR3 sequences, 10% to 15% seen once. This receptor was taken from a man aged 18 to 30 who had mild COVID-19 (a few samples of this study predate the infection). Cell type and time point are not known. Sequences were obtained from PBMCs or a T cell subset sorted from them (not recorded which). The gene calls are TRBV7-2 and TRBJ2-3, with 7 bases fitting TRBD1. CDR3 nucleotides: TGTGCCAGCAGCTGGCCTACCGAGGGGGCAGGTCCTACCGATACGCAGTATTTT. This sequence encodes CASSWPTEGAGPTDTQYF.